The TCR beta chain under discussion was sequenced for a study of a mutant IDH1 vaccine in newly diagnosed glioma (dated by TCRdb to 2020 to 2023). For context, the study as a whole: Vaccination began 4-6 weeks after radiotherapy alone, or alongside temozolomide cycles in the chemotherapy-containing groups. Longitudinal TCRB deep sequencing was performed for 20 to 30 treated patients wherever samples were available for exploratory analyses. Of the 25 to 40 patients who were treated, about 62% were male and around 40% were female, and the mean age was approximately 40 years. The week-35 safety follow-up was designated visit V12, and the week-47 end of study was designated visit V13. Peripheral blood samples were drawn at six visits, namely V03 (baseline), V05, V07, V10, V12 and V13. Prior to enrollment, patients had been given standard therapy consisting of radiotherapy alone, temozolomide alone, or radiochemotherapy with temozolomide, with the combination given to most patients. The paper as a whole reports these results and caveats: Selection of PBMC samples for TCRB deep sequencing was based on availability. Pseudoprogression appeared unrelated to alterations in the top peripheral T cell clonotypes detected by TCRB sequencing. According to the authors, sample limitations meant that analyses of patient blood samples could not be reproduced. Across multiple MHC alleles, vaccine-induced immune responses were seen in approximately 93% of patients.

CDR1 and CDR2 are drawn from the germline V gene: MGHRA, YSYEKL. The CDR3 starts with the cysteine, ends with the phenylalanine, and has 15 residues. Only the CDR3 DNA stays, 45 bases, in frame from base 1. Trimming removed 0 bases from V and 3 bases from J, leaving 12 bases between the germline ends. The sample's time point, from its label and the paper: week 35, safety follow-up. Every vaccine dose consisted of 300 ug of a 20-mer mutant IDH1 peptide in Montanide, administered subcutaneously together with topical imiquimod. Across visits V03 through V10, patients got a total of eight vaccinations, given in weeks 1, 3, 5, 7, 11, 15, 19 and 23. The donors had newly diagnosed IDH1-mutant astrocytomas of WHO grade 3 or 4 that showed loss of nuclear ATRX. The samples were drawn from NOA16, a multicentre, single-arm, open-label phase I trial in Germany that tested a mutant IDH1 peptide vaccine in humans for the first time. The DNeasy Blood and Tissue Kit was used to extract genomic DNA from EDTA blood for TCRB sequencing.

In the case of this clone: No cognate antigen has been identified for it. Qualities for individual bases were not recorded, and no much larger clone is one base off.

The library was obtained by the immunoSEQ multiplex PCR assay. Following the manufacturer's protocol, the hsTCRB Kit was used to amplify rearranged TCR beta chain sequences. An Illumina MiSeq was used to sequence the TCRB libraries. In the paper's pipeline: The proprietary platform of the kit vendor was used for demultiplexing, trimming and gene mapping. Here the immuneACCESS table is served through TCRdb, limited to in-frame sequences with V and J called. Missing clones are a known gap in these copies; in checked studies unresolved V genes cover under half, and the rest lacks a known reason. V and J calls plus clone size are reproduced from that table; the DNA served to infer D and trimming. Within this sample are about 32,000 clones, with around 84% of them counted one time only. Together, the top ten hold 7.1% of the sample.

This material consisted of PBMCs, taken from a glioma patient whose treatment included an IDH1 peptide vaccine. The rearrangement joined TRBV4-1 to TRBJ2-7; TRBD1 is perhaps the D gene, given 5 matching bases. The clonotype originates from a woman between 18 and 29 years old with glioma. The sequence in DNA is TGCGCCAGCAGCCAAGAGAAGGGGAAGGTCTACGAGCAGTACTTC. It codes for CASSQEKGKVYEQYF.